The 18 T cell receptor beta chains below come from one sample, sequenced in a study of T cells in tumors after PD-1 blockade. Repertoires were generated with immunoSEQ multiplex PCR, while TCRdb's copy carries only in-frame clones and drops some. The sample lists some 60,000 clones; around 80% were seen once. This material consisted of PBMCs, taken before anti-PD-1 treatment. All receptors derive from a human donor with basal cell carcinoma.

The chain carries TRBV5-1 and TRBJ2-2, with 10 bases identical to TRBD2. Losses at the gene ends were 2 bases for V and 4 bases for J; bases not matched to a gene: 5. Germline loops: CDR1 SGHRS, CDR2 YFSETQ. The CDR3 length is 16 residues. The CDR3 sequence: CASSFPSGGGTGELFF. The CDR3 DNA is TGCGCCAGCAGCTTTCCTAGCGGGGGAGGCACCGGGGAGCTGTTTTTT.

The gene calls are TRBV6-5 and TRBJ2-1, with TRBD1 matching 8 bases. Germline V gene data show CDR1 as MNHEY and CDR2 as SVGAGI. The CDR3 has 14 residues. V was pared by 7 bases and J by 4 bases, with 6 bases of the junction left unmatched. The CDR3 region is CASIMGQVYNEQFF. CDR3 nucleotide sequence: TGTGCCAGCATAATGGGACAGGTTTACAATGAGCAGTTCTTC.

This chain uses TRBV24-1 with TRBJ2-3; 9 nucleotides match TRBD1. This CDR3 is built from 15 residues. With V trimmed by 4 bases and J by 4 bases, 5 bases remained unmatched. Germline CDR1 is KGHDR and CDR2 is SFDVKD. This chain's CDR3 is CATSDPTGGADTQYF. Written as DNA, the CDR3 is TGTGCCACCAGTGACCCTACAGGGGGCGCAGATACGCAGTATTTT.

This clone was recorded a few times. This rearrangement joins TRBV9 to TRBJ1-1; the match to TRBD1 covers 8 bases. From germline, CDR1 is SGDLS and CDR2 YYNGEE. V was clipped by 4 bases and J by 4 bases; unmatched bases: 6. The CDR3 runs to 14 residues. The CDR3 coding sequence is TGTGCCAGCAGCCTAAGGACAGGGAGCACTGAAGCTTTCTTT. Translating it yields CASSLRTGSTEAFF.

The chain couples TRBV5-1 to TRBJ1-4; possibly TRBD1 for D (5 bases). Trimming pared 4 bases from V and 2 bases from J, leaving 15 bases between. Germline CDR1 SGHRS, CDR2 YFSETQ. The CDR3 contains 16 residues. The CDR3 loop is CASSAGVLSTNEKLFF. CDR3 DNA: TGCGCCAGCAGCGCGGGGGTATTGTCTACTAATGAAAAACTGTTTTTT.

This clone was seen just once. Here the CDR3 DNA reads TGCAGCGTTTCTAGCGGGGGCGGGAATGAGCAGTTCTTC. It codes for CSVSSGGGNEQFF. The chain links TRBV29-1 to TRBJ2-1; TRBD2 agrees at 10 bases. The CDR3 covers 13 residues. V shed 5 bases and J 7 bases; nucleotides not matched to a gene: 5. The V gene's germline CDR1 is SQVTM and CDR2 ANQGSEA.

The rearrangement links TRBV9 to TRBJ2-3; D unclear. This CDR3 spans 13 amino acids. V lost 7 bases and J lost 1, with 10 bases in between. CDR1 is SGDLS and CDR2 is YYNGEE in the germline V gene. CDR3 residues: CASGGQRTDTQYF. The DNA for the CDR3 is TGTGCCAGCGGTGGGCAGCGCACAGATACGCAGTATTTT.

The sample holds a few counts of this clone. The rearrangement links TRBV4-1 to TRBJ1-6; D gene ambiguous. Trimming left V 2 bases short and J 5 bases short, with 1 base between. The CDR3 covers 12 residues. CDR1 and CDR2 (germline): MGHRA, YSYEKL. The CDR3 DNA reads TGCGCCAGCAGCCAAAATAATTCACCCCTCCACTTT. It specifies CASSQNNSPLHF.

This clone has just a few counts. This chain joins TRBV18 and TRBJ1-2, with 10 bases matching TRBD1. Germline CDR1 reads KGHSH; CDR2 reads LQKENI. This CDR3 is 17 amino acids long. The ends lost 3 bases at V and 4 bases at J; junction bases unmatched: 11. The CDR3 reads CASSPRQGAGFGYGYTF. The CDR3 DNA sequence: TGTGCCAGCTCACCGCGACAGGGGGCCGGGTTCGGCTATGGCTACACCTTC.

This sequence joins TRBV12-5 and TRBJ2-1; maybe TRBD1 (5 bases). Looked up from germline, CDR1 is LGHNT and CDR2 is FRNRAP. The germline V and J ends were trimmed by 2 bases and 10 bases, with 6 bases remaining between them. There are 11 residues in the CDR3. In DNA form, the CDR3 reads TGTGCTAGTGGTTTGAACAGGGAGCAGTTCTTC. Amino acids: CASGLNREQFF.

Regarding this clone: A read error is likely, as this CDR3 ends without the conserved phenylalanine or tryptophan. Because the CDR3's place on the DNA is in doubt, the DNA is left out and the CDR3 is given as listed by TCRdb. The gene calls are TRBV27 and TRBJ2-7; the table gives TRBD1 as D, unverified against the DNA. With termini counted, the CDR3 has 12 amino acids. Germline V CDR1 and CDR2: MNHEY, SMNVEV (reference sequence). The CDR3 region is CASAIEDRSAVN.

This CDR3 reads CASSLRVERGRETQYF. CDR3 DNA: TGTGCCAGCAGCTTACGGGTGGAGCGGGGGAGGGAGACCCAGTACTTC. The V call is TRBV7-8, the J call TRBJ2-5; 8 bases align to TRBD2. Trimming cost V 2 bases and J 5 bases; bases outside gene matches: 10. The CDR3 loop spans 16 amino acids. CDR1 is SGHVS, CDR2 FQNEAQ, per germline. Full variable domain (outside the CDR3, taken from reference TRBV7-8 and TRBJ2-5): GAGVSQSPRYKVAKRGQDVALRCDPISGHVSLFWYQQALGQGPEFLTYFQNEAQLDKSGLPSDRFFAERPEGSVSTLKIQRTQQEDSAVYLCASSLRVERGRETQYFGPGTRLLVL.

CDR3 residues: CASSLGPGETQYF. CDR3 nucleotides: TGCGCCAGCAGCTTAGGTCCCGGGGAGACCCAGTACTTC. The chain recombines TRBV5-1 with TRBJ2-5; D not resolved. V lost 2 bases, J lost 5 bases, and 10 bases lay in between. The CDR3 has 13 amino acids. Germline CDR1 SGHRS, CDR2 YFSETQ.

The CDR3, as DNA: TGCGCCAGCAGCCAAGGCGGGGTCCCTAATTCACCCCTCCACTTT. Translation gives CASSQGGVPNSPLHF. J is TRBJ1-6 and V is TRBV4-1, with D unclear. This CDR3 has 15 amino acids. Germline CDR1 reads MGHRA; CDR2 reads YSYEKL. The V and J ends lost 1 base and 6 bases respectively, with 10 bases between them.

The chain carries TRBV18 and TRBJ2-3, with a tentative D call TRBD1 (5 bases). V gave up 6 bases and J gave up 2 bases, with 15 bases separating them. Germline lookup yields CDR1 KGHSH and CDR2 LQKENI. CDR3 length equals 15 residues. Here the CDR3 DNA reads TGTGCCAGCTCGGACGTACGGACAATCACAGATACGCAGTATTTT. It encodes CASSDVRTITDTQYF.

The chain links TRBV30 to TRBJ2-2; D gene uncertain. Germline V lookup: CDR1 GTSNPN, CDR2 SVGIG (reference sequence). The ends were cut back, 3 bases at V and 9 bases at J, with 11 bases in the middle. The CDR3 is made up of 12 amino acids. This chain's CDR3 is CAWSGSRRELFF. The CDR3 DNA reads as TGTGCCTGGAGCGGATCACGGAGGGAGCTGTTTTTT.

The chain uses TRBV30 and TRBJ1-1; D is perhaps TRBD1 (5 bases). With 0 bases removed from V and 2 bases from J, the gap between germline ends came to 13 bases. CDR1 is GTSNPN, CDR2 SVGIG, per germline (reference sequence). The CDR3 length is 15 residues. CDR3 DNA: TGTGCCTGGAGTGTAAAGGGGTTGGCCAACACTGAAGCTTTCTTT. Amino acids: CAWSVKGLANTEAFF.

This clone was found a few times. The chain couples TRBV12-3 or TRBV12-4 to TRBJ1-2; possible D gene TRBD1, 5 bases. This CDR3 region has 11 residues. Trimming shortened V by 8 bases and J by 4 bases, and 8 bases separated the two germline ends. CDR3 sequence reads: CASGGGYGYTF. CDR3 DNA: TGTGCCAGCGGGGGTGGCTATGGCTACACCTTC.